This TCR beta chain was identified in a study of blood T cell repertoires in COVID-19. Overall study context: T cells, B-cell-depleted T cells, or PBMCs provided the cDNA or gDNA that served as material.

Authors' analysis steps: The assay estimated nucleated cells by amplifying reference gene primers. The table came from immunoSEQ multiplex PCR; TCRdb's copy has only in-frame clones and leaves some out. The V and J calls and clone size were taken over from that table, and D and trimming were inferred from the DNA. This sample carries some 250,000 clones, roughly 80% of them seen once, and the ten largest clones take about 8%. The germline V gene encodes CDR1 SGHKS and CDR2 YYEKEE (reference sequence). This CDR3 has 16 amino acids. The V and J ends lost 6 bases and 4 bases respectively, with 20 bases between them.

Sequenced input: peripheral blood. The receptor was isolated from a woman at least 80 years old with acute or convalescent COVID-19. This chain connects TRBV5-5 to TRBJ1-3, with D possibly matching TRBD1 (6 bases). In DNA, the CDR3 is TGTGCCAGCAATTGGGGGCAGGGAATTTCCGGAAACACCATATATTTT. It translates to CASNWGQGISGNTIYF.